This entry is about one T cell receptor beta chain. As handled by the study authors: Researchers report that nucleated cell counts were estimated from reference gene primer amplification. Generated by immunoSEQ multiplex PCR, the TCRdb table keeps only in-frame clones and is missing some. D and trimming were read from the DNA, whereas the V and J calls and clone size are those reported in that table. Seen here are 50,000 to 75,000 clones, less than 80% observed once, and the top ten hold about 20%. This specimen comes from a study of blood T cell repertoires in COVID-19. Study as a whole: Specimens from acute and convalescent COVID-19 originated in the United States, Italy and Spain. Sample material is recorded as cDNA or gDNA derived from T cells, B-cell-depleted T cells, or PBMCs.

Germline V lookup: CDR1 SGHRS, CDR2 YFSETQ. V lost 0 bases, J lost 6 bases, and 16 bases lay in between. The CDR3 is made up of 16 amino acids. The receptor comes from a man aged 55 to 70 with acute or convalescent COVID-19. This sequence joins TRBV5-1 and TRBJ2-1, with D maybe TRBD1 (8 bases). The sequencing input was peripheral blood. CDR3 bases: TGCGCCAGCAGCTTGGCGACAGGGGAGGGTTTCAATGAGCAGTTCTTC. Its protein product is CASSLATGEGFNEQFF.